This TCR beta chain came from a study of blood T cells in healthy people across ages. Whole-study results and caveats: Higher naive T cell percentage went strongly together with higher TCR beta diversity. The diversity estimates, figures obtained from one million T cells, were considered underestimates.

A second about 7 to 12 cycle PCR used barcoded and J-beta primers. In TCRdb, the 5' RACE reads were re-called with MiXCR into one record per CDR3 protein. The sample contains approximately 1,100,000 distinct CDR3 sequences, around 45% of which appear only once. This CDR3 is built from 17 residues. The germline gives CDR1 SGDLS, CDR2 YYNGEE. The V gene end was trimmed by 0 bases and the J gene end by 2 bases; junction bases not matched to a gene: 8. This clonotype was counted a few times. Its matching antigen is unknown. The donors, aged roughly 6 to 90, were healthy Caucasians from Russia. This receptor was obtained from a woman aged 60 to 75 in good health. V gene TRBV9 combines with J gene TRBJ2-3, with 8 bases matching TRBD2. Input material: blood. This CDR3 reads CASSVGPAGEYTDTQYF. The CDR3 nucleotides are TGTGCCAGCAGCGTAGGTCCAGCGGGAGAGTACACAGATACGCAGTATTTT.